A selection of T cell receptor beta chains follows, all from one sample in a study of blood T cells in healthy people across ages. TCRdb re-derived calls from the 5' RACE reads in MiXCR, one entry per CDR3 protein. The sample holds roughly 680,000 distinct CDR3 sequences, 20% to 25% seen once. Sequencing was carried out using blood. The receptor set was obtained from a man aged 70 or older in good health. Both conserved end residues are part of each CDR3. The D gene is left open where the match is weak. A row's size may be missing; if present it is once, few, many or a size class.

D gene	clone size	CDR3 length	V gene	J gene	CDR3 protein	CDR3 DNA
.	.	10	TRBV9	TRBJ2-7	CASPNYEQYF	TGTGCCAGCCCGAACTACGAGCAGTACTTC
.	few	14	TRBV4-1	TRBJ2-7	CASSQVWTGYEQYF	TGCGCCAGCAGCCAAGTTTGGACGGGCTACGAGCAGTACTTC
TRBD1	few	15	TRBV4-1	TRBJ2-3	CASSQQGVKTDTQYF	TGCGCCAGCAGCCAACAGGGGGTGAAGACAGATACGCAGTATTTT
.	.	16	TRBV27	TRBJ1-4	CASSLLRGGGNEKLFF	TGTGCCAGCAGTTTACTTAGGGGTGGGGGTAATGAAAAACTGTTTTTT
.	few	16	TRBV5-6	TRBJ2-5	CASSLDRWRIEETQYF	TGTGCCAGCAGCTTGGATCGATGGAGAATAGAGGAGACCCAGTACTTC
TRBD2	many	14	TRBV6-6	TRBJ2-5	CASSPGGSGETQYF	TGTGCCAGCAGCCCCGGGGGGTCGGGAGAGACCCAGTACTTC
.	.	15	TRBV5-1	TRBJ2-5	CASSFKWGLGETQYF	TGCGCCAGCAGCTTTAAGTGGGGTTTGGGTGAGACCCAGTACTTC
TRBD2	few	17	TRBV3-1	TRBJ2-1	CASSQDTAGGPRNEQFF	TGTGCCAGCAGCCAAGATACGGCGGGAGGGCCAAGAAATGAGCAGTTCTTC
TRBD1	few	15	TRBV24-1	TRBJ2-1	CATSDKGQGYNEQFF	TGTGCCACCAGTGACAAGGGACAGGGGTACAATGAGCAGTTCTTC
.	few	15	TRBV29-1	TRBJ2-3	CSVVEVRSHADTQYF	TGCAGCGTTGTGGAGGTGCGGTCCCACGCAGATACGCAGTATTTT
.	.	13	TRBV9	TRBJ2-1	CASGTAATYEQFF	TGTGCCAGCGGGACGGCCGCAACCTATGAGCAGTTCTTC
TRBD1	many	14	TRBV7-9	TRBJ1-6	CASSGQGYNSPLHF	TGTGCCAGCAGCGGACAGGGTTATAATTCACCCCTCCACTTT
.	.	15	TRBV5-1	TRBJ2-1	CASSLADIPYNEQFF	TGCGCCAGCAGCTTGGCGGATATCCCCTACAATGAGCAGTTCTTC
TRBD1	.	22	TRBV15	TRBJ2-3	CATSRGHSRGPASRTSTDTQYF	TGTGCCACCAGCAGAGGTCACTCCAGGGGGCCCGCTAGTAGGACGAGCACAGATACGCAGTATTTT
.	few	16	TRBV7-2	TRBJ2-7	CASSLVFGQGTYEQYF	TGTGCCAGCAGCTTAGTATTCGGTCAGGGGACCTACGAGCAGTACTTC
.	.	15	TRBV12-3/TRBV12-4	TRBJ2-5	CASSLGGKFQETQYF	TGTGCCAGCAGTTTAGGCGGGAAATTCCAAGAGACCCAGTACTTC
.	few	14	TRBV24-1	TRBJ2-1	CATSDLQIGGEQFF	TGTGCCACCAGTGATTTGCAGATCGGCGGTGAGCAGTTCTTC
TRBD2	many	19	TRBV5-1	TRBJ2-1	CASSSPGTSGRDSYNEQFF	TGCGCCAGCAGCTCCCCCGGGACTAGCGGGAGGGATTCCTACAATGAGCAGTTCTTC
TRBD2	.	19	TRBV20-1	TRBJ2-1	CSARHATSGTHSSYNEQFF	TGCAGTGCTAGACATGCAACTAGCGGGACCCACAGCTCCTACAATGAGCAGTTCTTC
.	few	15	TRBV7-6	TRBJ1-4	CASSLVSGVNEKLFF	TGTGCCAGCAGCTTAGTGTCTGGGGTTAATGAAAAACTGTTTTTT
.	.	15	TRBV5-1	TRBJ2-3	CASSLEGSITDTQYF	TGCGCCAGCAGCTTGGAGGGATCAATTACAGATACGCAGTATTTT
.	.	15	TRBV9	TRBJ2-2	CASRDSDLLTGELFF	TGTGCCAGCAGGGATTCGGATTTGCTCACCGGGGAGCTGTTTTTT
.	few	13	TRBV9	TRBJ1-4	CASSSGVWEKLFF	TGTGCCAGCAGCTCGGGGGTTTGGGAAAAACTGTTTTTT
.	.	13	TRBV7-2	TRBJ2-1	CASSSRDSQRQFF	TGTGCCAGCAGCTCCCGGGACTCCCAGAGGCAGTTCTTC
.	.	15	TRBV7-9	TRBJ2-2	CASSLLAEHTGELFF	TGTGCCAGCAGCTTATTAGCGGAGCACACCGGGGAGCTGTTTTTT
.	many	13	TRBV7-9	TRBJ2-4	CASSPGAKNIQYF	TGTGCCAGCAGCCCCGGAGCCAAAAACATTCAGTACTTC
.	.	16	TRBV6-1	TRBJ2-1	CASSLSVTSGNNEQFF	TGTGCCAGCAGTCTCTCCGTGACTAGTGGCAACAATGAGCAGTTCTTC
.	.	15	TRBV12-3/TRBV12-4	TRBJ2-7	CASTSAGSFTYEQYF	TGTGCCAGCACTTCGGCGGGAAGCTTTACCTACGAGCAGTACTTC
TRBD1	.	14	TRBV5-1	TRBJ2-7	CASSENRGTYEQYF	TGCGCCAGCAGCGAAAACAGGGGCACCTACGAGCAGTACTTC
.	.	15	TRBV19	TRBJ1-5	CATKSLKGSPGAQHF	TGTGCCACTAAATCTCTGAAGGGGTCCCCGGGGGCCCAGCATTTT
TRBD1	many	12	TRBV29-1	TRBJ1-4	CSVRQGDEKLFF	TGCAGCGTTCGACAGGGGGATGAAAAACTGTTTTTT
TRBD2	.	15	TRBV7-2	TRBJ2-7	CASSPPPGGPYEQYF	TGTGCCAGCAGCCCTCCGCCGGGAGGGCCCTACGAGCAGTACTTC
.	many	13	TRBV20-1	TRBJ2-2	CSAPGLNTGELFF	TGCAGTGCCCCAGGGCTTAACACCGGGGAGCTGTTTTTT
.	.	15	TRBV27	TRBJ2-7	CASRPGAGMLDEQYF	TGTGCCAGCAGACCCGGGGCGGGGATGCTTGACGAGCAGTACTTC
.	few	13	TRBV28	TRBJ2-7	CASRPGTFYEQYF	TGTGCCAGCAGACCCGGGACATTCTACGAGCAGTACTTC
.	.	17	TRBV3-1	TRBJ2-7	CASSQESRGRTSDEQYF	TGTGCCAGCAGCCAAGAAAGCAGAGGCAGGACGTCCGATGAGCAGTACTTC
.	.	13	TRBV12-3/TRBV12-4	TRBJ2-1	CASQLLVGYEQFF	TGTGCCAGCCAGCTCTTGGTCGGCTATGAGCAGTTCTTC
TRBD1	.	16	TRBV5-4	TRBJ2-5	CASSLGRQGATETQYF	TGTGCCAGCAGCTTGGGAAGGCAGGGGGCGACGGAGACCCAGTACTTC
TRBD2	.	15	TRBV5-5	TRBJ2-7	CASSSTSGGTYEQYF	TGTGCCAGCAGCTCAACTAGCGGGGGGACCTACGAGCAGTACTTC
TRBD2	few	14	TRBV2	TRBJ2-3	CASRLAGLTDTQYF	TGTGCCAGCAGACTAGCGGGACTCACAGATACGCAGTATTTT
.	.	18	TRBV21-1	TRBJ2-2	CASQLRLAGGPNTGELFF	TGTGCCAGCCAACTCCGCCTAGCGGGAGGGCCTAACACCGGGGAGCTGTTTTTT
TRBD2	many	15	TRBV7-9	TRBJ2-1	CASSLRLAGGDEQFF	TGTGCCAGCAGCTTACGACTAGCGGGAGGCGATGAGCAGTTCTTC
TRBD2	.	15	TRBV5-1	TRBJ2-5	CASSVTSGRSETRYF	TGCGCCAGCAGCGTCACTAGCGGAAGATCAGAGACCCGGTACTTC
TRBD2	.	16	TRBV7-3	TRBJ2-1	CASSLVASGSQNEQFF	TGTGCCAGCAGCTTAGTTGCTAGCGGGAGTCAAAATGAGCAGTTCTTC
TRBD2	many	16	TRBV5-1	TRBJ2-5	CASSSSTSGRAETQYF	TGCGCCAGCAGCTCCTCTACTAGCGGGAGGGCGGAGACCCAGTACTTC
.	.	15	TRBV6-5	TRBJ2-7	CASSYSKSASYEQYF	TGTGCCAGCAGTTACTCGAAGTCAGCAAGCTACGAGCAGTACTTC
.	.	13	TRBV20-1	TRBJ2-3	CSANGGREDTQYF	TGCAGTGCTAATGGGGGGCGCGAAGATACGCAGTATTTT
.	few	14	TRBV5-4	TRBJ1-5	CASSSEGNNQPQHF	TGTGCCAGTAGCTCCGAGGGAAACAATCAGCCCCAGCATTTT
.	few	13	TRBV6-1	TRBJ1-1	CALYRGSNTEAFF	TGTGCCCTTTACCGGGGGTCCAACACTGAAGCTTTCTTT
.	.	13	TRBV29-1	TRBJ1-1	CSVGETVNTEAFF	TGCAGCGTTGGGGAGACAGTGAACACTGAAGCTTTCTTT
TRBD1	many	14	TRBV29-1	TRBJ2-5	CSVNPGTVQETQYF	TGCAGCGTTAATCCCGGGACAGTCCAAGAGACCCAGTACTTC
TRBD2	.	15	TRBV10-3	TRBJ2-7	CAISELVAGSGEQYF	TGTGCCATCAGTGAATTGGTAGCGGGGTCTGGTGAGCAGTACTTC
.	.	18	TRBV4-3	TRBJ1-6	CASSQEFRAGIINSPLHF	TGCGCCAGCAGCCAAGAGTTTAGGGCAGGAATAATAAATTCACCCCTCCACTTT
TRBD1	.	16	TRBV18	TRBJ2-5	CASSRGQGQIQETQYF	TGTGCCAGCTCACGCGGACAGGGCCAGATTCAAGAGACCCAGTACTTC
TRBD2	.	13	TRBV28	TRBJ2-5	CASGSAGEETQYF	TGTGCCAGCGGCTCAGCGGGAGAAGAGACCCAGTACTTC